A single sample gave rise to the 10 T cell receptor beta chains below, sequenced in a study of T cell changes during pregnancy in multiple sclerosis. Sequenced by immunoSEQ multiplex PCR; TCRdb stores in-frame clones only, minus some. There are tens of thousands of clones in the sample; roughly 91% occur only once, and approximately 2% lies in the top ten. Sample: peripheral blood, taken in the third trimester of pregnancy. These receptors were taken from a female donor in good health, enrolled as a control in a pregnancy study.

Only one count was recorded for this clone. This chain joins TRBV19 and TRBJ2-1, with 8 bases lining up with TRBD1. The CDR3 has 11 residues. The V gene end was trimmed by 10 bases and the J gene end by 10 bases; junction bases not matched to a gene: 6. The germline V gene has CDR1 LNHDA and CDR2 SQIVND (reference sequence). The CDR3 is CATADRGEQFF. The CDR3 DNA reads TGTGCCACCGCCGACAGGGGCGAGCAGTTCTTC.

The genes are TRBV7-9 and TRBJ2-7; no firm D call. Deletions cut 4 bases from V and 2 bases from J, with 6 bases between. The V gene's germline CDR1 is SEHNR and CDR2 FQNEAQ (reference sequence). The CDR3 is made up of 12 amino acids. CDR3 in DNA: TGTGCCAGCAGCTCATCAGCCTACGAGCAGTACTTC. Its translation: CASSSSAYEQYF.

The V and J genes are TRBV6-1 and TRBJ2-1; no clear D. V was cut by 2 bases and J by 3 bases, with 5 bases left in between. Germline CDR1 MNHNS, CDR2 SASEGT. This CDR3 has 13 residues. For the CDR3, the DNA is TGTGCCAGCAGTGAAAACAGCTACAATGAGCAGTTCTTC. It encodes CASSENSYNEQFF.

The J gene is TRBJ2-1, the V gene TRBV11-2; TRBD2 is a possible D gene (6 bases). V was clipped by 0 bases and J by 6 bases, with 15 bases between them. The CDR3 has 16 amino acids. Germline CDR1 is SGHAT and CDR2 is FQNNGV. The CDR3 nucleotides read TGTGCCAGCAGCTTAGAGGCGGGACCCCCCGTCAATGAGCAGTTCTTC. Its translation: CASSLEAGPPVNEQFF.

The chain recombines TRBV27 with TRBJ1-2; D may be TRBD1 (5 bases). Germline lookup yields CDR1 MNHEY and CDR2 SMNVEV (reference sequence). V was clipped by 4 bases and J by 0 bases, with 21 bases between them. The CDR3 is 18 amino acids. The CDR3 coding sequence is TGTGCCAGCAGTTCCGACAAGAGGCAGGGTAGGGCTAACTATGGCTACACCTTC. Amino acids: CASSSDKRQGRANYGYTF.

The gene calls are TRBV19 and TRBJ2-1, with 10 bases aligning to TRBD2. V shed 9 bases and J 4 bases; nucleotides not matched to a gene: 6. CDR1 and CDR2 (germline): LNHDA, SQIVND (reference sequence). The CDR3 sequence is 14 residues long. The CDR3 is CASRLAGAYNEQFF. In DNA form, the CDR3 reads TGTGCCAGCCGTCTAGCGGGGGCGTACAATGAGCAGTTCTTC.

The chain recombines TRBV11-2 with TRBJ1-5; TRBD1 agrees at 8 bases. From germline, CDR1 is SGHAT and CDR2 FQNNGV. V gave up 5 bases and J gave up 7 bases; unmatched junction bases: 7. The CDR3 sequence is 14 residues long. The CDR3 sequence is CASSPGTGWQPQHF. In DNA, the CDR3 is TGTGCCAGCAGCCCTGGGACAGGTTGGCAGCCCCAGCATTTT.

The genes are TRBV27 and TRBJ1-1; D may be TRBD1 (5 bases). V lost 6 bases and J lost 1, with 15 bases in between. This CDR3 is 15 amino acids long. CDR1 and CDR2 from the germline V gene are MNHEY and SMNVEV (reference sequence). The CDR3 DNA reads as TGTGCCAGCAGACCTATGGGACTGGGGAACACTGAAGCTTTCTTT. Protein product: CASRPMGLGNTEAFF.

This sequence joins TRBV18 and TRBJ1-4; D possibly corresponds to TRBD1 (5 bases). The CDR3 is 16 residues long. In germline, CDR1 is KGHSH, CDR2 LQKENI. The V gene lost 6 bases and the J gene lost 8 bases, with 22 bases spanning the gap. The CDR3 DNA reads as TGTGCCAGCTCGTCACCCTACGGGGGGGAGCGCGAAAAACTGTTTTTT. It translates to CASSSPYGGEREKLFF.

The chain uses TRBV5-4 and TRBJ2-5, with a weak D call TRBD2 (6 bases). V lost 3 bases, J lost 7 bases, and 16 bases lay in between. The CDR3 consists of 14 residues. Germline assignment: CDR1 SGHNT and CDR2 YYREEE (reference sequence). The CDR3 DNA reads TGTGCCAGCAGCTCCGGGGTCAACGGGGGGACCCAGTACTTC. Residues: CASSSGVNGGTQYF.